The 13 T cell receptor beta chains given below trace back to one sample, sequenced in a study of cytomegalovirus exposure and HLA in healthy donors. PCR was performed using 60 Vbeta and 13 Jbeta primers. Assay used: immunoSEQ multiplex PCR; TCRdb lists only in-frame clones, some missing. The sample carries 150,000 to 160,000 clones, approximately 84% recorded once. Input material: PBMCs. The receptors shown here come from a woman in her late teens or twenties in good health and CMV-seronegative.

CDR3 residues: CASSLSPPGGSGGPLYNEQFF. Here the CDR3 DNA reads TGCGCCAGCAGCTTGAGTCCCCCGGGAGGTAGCGGGGGCCCCCTTTACAATGAGCAGTTCTTC. The genes are TRBV5-1 and TRBJ2-1; TRBD2 agrees at 9 bases. This CDR3 has 21 amino acids. The V and J ends lost 1 base and 4 bases, in that order; junction bases with no gene match: 21. Germline V CDR1 and CDR2: SGHRS, YFSETQ.

This clone was seen a handful of times. This rearrangement joins TRBV28 to TRBJ1-3; D gene unclear. Germline loops: CDR1 MDHEN, CDR2 SYDVKM. CDR3 size: 10 residues. V was cut by 11 bases and J by 3 bases, with 5 bases left in between. The CDR3 DNA follows: TGTGCCTGCGTTGGAAACACCATATATTTT. The encoded protein is CACVGNTIYF.

The chain couples TRBV4-3 to TRBJ2-7; TRBD2 might be the D (6 bases). The CDR3 runs to 15 residues. Germline V gene lookup returns CDR1 LGHNA and CDR2 YSLEER. Trimming pared 0 bases from V and 2 bases from J, leaving 11 bases between. CDR3 residues: CASSQEASATYEQYF. For the CDR3, the DNA is TGCGCCAGCAGCCAAGAGGCTAGCGCTACCTACGAGCAGTACTTC.

In its sample, this clone was seen once. The V gene is TRBV10-1, the J gene TRBJ1-5, with D tentatively TRBD1 (5 bases). Trimming cost V 5 bases and J 10 bases, with 15 bases left between them. CDR1 is WNHNN, CDR2 SYGVQD, per germline (reference sequence). The CDR3 is 13 residues long. CDR3 residues: CASSPAGNYPQHF. CDR3 nucleotide sequence: TGCGCCAGCAGTCCGGCAGGGAACTATCCCCAGCATTTT.

Of note for this clone: Other DNA sequences in this sample translate to the same CDR3. The chain combines TRBV28 with TRBJ2-7, with unresolved D. With 3 bases removed from V and 4 bases from J, the gap between germline ends came to 4 bases. The CDR3 consists of 11 residues. Germline values: CDR1 MDHEN, CDR2 SYDVKM. DNA of the CDR3: TGTGCCAGCAGTTTGAGGTACGAGCAGTACTTC. Its translation: CASSLRYEQYF.

This clone has only a few counts. This chain uses TRBV2 with TRBJ1-4, with D unclear. Germline V CDR1 and CDR2: SNHLY, FYNNEI. Trimming removed 5 bases from V and 8 bases from J, with 15 bases in between. The CDR3 is 14 residues long. This CDR3 is CASSWGRAGEKLFF. In DNA form, the CDR3 reads TGTGCCAGCAGTTGGGGAAGGGCGGGGGAAAAACTGTTTTTT.

The V call is TRBV2, the J call TRBJ2-5; possible D gene TRBD1, 5 bases. Per germline, CDR1 SNHLY and CDR2 FYNNEI. Trimming took 1 base from V and 2 from J, leaving 8 bases between them. This CDR3 comprises 14 residues. The CDR3 region has the DNA TGTGCCAGCAGTGAAGGGACACTACAAGAGACCCAGTACTTC. Its translation is CASSEGTLQETQYF.

This clone appeared a few times. The V call is TRBV5-1, the J call TRBJ2-7; 11 bases are a match to TRBD2. The CDR3 consists of 16 residues. Germline lookup yields CDR1 SGHRS and CDR2 YFSETQ. V trimming: 0 bases; J trimming: 0 bases; junction bases outside the gene matches: 2. This CDR3 is CASSLGLAGNSYEQYF. The CDR3 coding sequence is TGCGCCAGCAGCTTGGGACTAGCGGGAAACTCCTACGAGCAGTACTTC.

The V call is TRBV6-5, the J call TRBJ2-7; a possible D gene is TRBD2 (5 bases). The length of the CDR3 is 13 residues. V gave up 6 bases and J gave up 6 bases, with 15 bases separating them. Germline loops: CDR1 MNHEY, CDR2 SVGAGI. CDR3 DNA sequence: TGTGCCAGCAGCCGGCTATCGGGGATCGAGCAGTACTTC. Its translation is CASSRLSGIEQYF.

The rearrangement uses TRBV18 and TRBJ2-7; 10 nucleotides line up with TRBD1. Looked up from germline, CDR1 is KGHSH and CDR2 is LQKENI. The CDR3 is made up of 14 amino acids. J was trimmed by 4 bases and V by 3 bases; bases with no gene match: 3. CDR3 sequence reads: CASSPTGGDYEQYF. DNA for the CDR3: TGTGCCAGCTCACCGACAGGGGGCGATTACGAGCAGTACTTC.

This sequence joins TRBV5-4 and TRBJ1-2; 9 bases agree with TRBD1. The CDR3 runs 15 residues. Germline V CDR1 and CDR2: SGHNT, YYREEE (reference sequence). V lost 0 bases to trimming and J lost 4 bases; unmatched junction nucleotides: 4. The CDR3 nucleotides are TGTGCCAGCAGCTTGGAGGGGACAGGGCCCTATGGCTACACCTTC. Amino acids: CASSLEGTGPYGYTF.

The V call is TRBV7-9, the J call TRBJ1-1, with TRBD1 matching 7 bases. Looked up from germline, CDR1 is SEHNR and CDR2 is FQNEAQ (reference sequence). Trimming cost V 6 bases and J 2 bases; bases outside gene matches: 12. The CDR3 loop spans 16 amino acids. As DNA, the CDR3 is TGTGCCAGCAGGATATCAAACAGGGGAAAAAACACTGAAGCTTTCTTT. Protein sequence: CASRISNRGKNTEAFF. Full variable domain (outside the CDR3, taken from reference TRBV7-9 and TRBJ1-1): DTGVSQNPRHKITKRGQNVTFRCDPISEHNRLYWYRQTLGQGPEFLTYFQNEAQLEKSRLLSDRFSAERPKGSFSTLEIQRTEQGDSAMYLCASRISNRGKNTEAFFGQGTRLTVV.

V and J are TRBV7-2 and TRBJ1-5; D call uncertain. V dropped 1 base and J dropped 6 bases, with 13 bases sitting between them. The CDR3 spans 15 residues. CDR1 is SGHTA, CDR2 FQGNSA, per germline. The CDR3 region is CASSLDRASSQPQHF. Here the CDR3 DNA reads TGTGCCAGCAGCTTAGACAGAGCCTCCAGTCAGCCCCAGCATTTT.